This entry lists 8 T cell receptor beta chains sequenced from one sample in a study of cytomegalovirus exposure and HLA in healthy donors. PCR primers comprised 60 Vbeta and 13 Jbeta primers. Clones were sequenced by immunoSEQ multiplex PCR, and TCRdb holds only the in-frame ones, with some missing. The data show 150,000 to 200,000 clones, 79% seen once. Sequencing was carried out using PBMCs. These receptors were taken from a woman in her forties or fifties in good health and CMV-seronegative.

The V gene is TRBV7-6, the J gene TRBJ1-6; D unresolved. The CDR3 totals 17 residues. With 2 bases removed from V and 0 bases from J, the gap between germline ends came to 11 bases. Germline V gene data show CDR1 as SGHVS and CDR2 as FNYEAQ. This CDR3 is CASSLTVPSSYNSPLHF. CDR3 DNA sequence: TGTGCCAGCAGCTTAACGGTTCCGAGCTCCTATAATTCACCCCTCCACTTT.

This chain uses TRBV13 with TRBJ1-4; TRBD1 aligns across 7 bases. Germline CDR1 is PRHDT and CDR2 is FYEKMQ (reference sequence). The trim removed 3 bases at V and 4 bases at J, leaving 2 bases unmatched. The CDR3 loop spans 14 amino acids. The chain's CDR3 is CASSFRDSNEKLFF. Here the CDR3 DNA reads TGTGCCAGCAGCTTCCGGGACAGTAATGAAAAACTGTTTTTT.

This clone was counted between two and nine times. The V call is TRBV18, the J call TRBJ2-7, with 7 bases aligning to TRBD1. Germline V gene sequence: CDR1 KGHSH, CDR2 LQKENI. CDR3 length: 17 amino acids. The trim removed 3 bases at V and 2 bases at J, leaving 13 bases unmatched. The DNA of the CDR3 is TGTGCCAGCTCACCCGGGACAGTCCGTGGAGGCACCTACGAGCAGTACTTC. The encoded protein is CASSPGTVRGGTYEQYF.

The DNA of the CDR3 is TGTGCCAGCAGGGGGGACAGGGCGCCTGGAAACACCATATATTTT. This translates into CASRGDRAPGNTIYF. This chain links TRBV28 with TRBJ1-3; 9 bases match TRBD1. Looked up from germline, CDR1 is MDHEN and CDR2 is SYDVKM. The CDR3 runs 15 residues. Unmatched junction bases numbered 5, after V lost 6 bases and J lost 2 bases.

This clone occurred a few times. This chain links TRBV28 with TRBJ2-1; TRBD2 matches 8 bases. With 2 bases clipped from V and 4 bases from J, the junction kept 7 bases outside the gene matches. Germline V gives CDR1 MDHEN, CDR2 SYDVKM. The CDR3 is 16 amino acids. CDR3 in amino acids: CASSLPGASGYNEQFF. For the CDR3, the DNA is TGTGCCAGCAGTTTACCCGGGGCTAGCGGGTACAATGAGCAGTTCTTC.

V gene TRBV28 combines with J gene TRBJ1-1, with D perhaps TRBD1 (5 bases). The germline gives CDR1 MDHEN, CDR2 SYDVKM. The CDR3 covers 14 residues. The V end lost 3 bases, the J end lost 1 base, and 9 bases lay between the germline ends. This chain's CDR3 is CASSLRQRNTEAFF. CDR3 in DNA: TGTGCCAGCAGTTTGAGACAGAGGAACACTGAAGCTTTCTTT.

This clone has just one count. V usage is TRBV27 and J usage is TRBJ2-2, with D perhaps matching TRBD1 (6 bases). Trimming took off 5 bases at V and 4 bases at J, with 14 bases between the two ends. The CDR3 extends over 15 amino acids. CDR1 MNHEY and CDR2 SMNVEV come from the germline V gene (reference sequence). This chain's CDR3 is CASSLQGRATGELFF. The DNA for the CDR3 is TGTGCCAGCAGTCTACAGGGTCGGGCCACCGGGGAGCTGTTTTTT.

In the case of this clone: Additional DNA sequences in this sample encode the identical CDR3. This chain connects TRBV5-1 to TRBJ2-1; 9 bases are a match to TRBD2. This CDR3 is built from 15 residues. V trimming: 5 bases; J trimming: 4 bases; junction bases outside the gene matches: 7. Germline V gives CDR1 SGHRS, CDR2 YFSETQ. The CDR3 DNA follows: TGCGCCAGCAGGTTGACTAGCGGAACATACAATGAGCAGTTCTTC. Translating it yields CASRLTSGTYNEQFF.